The 20 T cell receptor beta chains below all came from one sample that was sequenced in a study of cytomegalovirus exposure and HLA in healthy donors. PCR amplification relied on 60 Vbeta primers (plus 13 Jbeta primers). Profiled with immunoSEQ multiplex PCR; TCRdb holds only in-frame clones, not every one. The sample holds approximately 200,000 clones, 70% to 80% seen once. What was sequenced was PBMCs. The receptor source for this set is a woman aged 25 to 45 in good health and CMV-seropositive.

This clone has a single count. The V call is TRBV5-4, the J call TRBJ2-7; 7 bases line up with TRBD1. V shed 4 bases, J shed 3 bases, and the junction held 13 bases outside the gene matches. From germline, CDR1 is SGHNT and CDR2 YYREEE (reference sequence). The CDR3 is 16 amino acids. Written as DNA, the CDR3 is TGTGCCAGCAGCCACATTGGACCGGGACAGCTCTACGAGCAGTACTTC. This gives the protein CASSHIGPGQLYEQYF.

In its sample, this clone was seen once. The rearrangement joins TRBV18 to TRBJ1-2; TRBD1 matches 9 bases. This CDR3 spans 15 amino acids. Germline values: CDR1 KGHSH, CDR2 LQKENI. The J segment lost 4 bases and the V segment lost 6 bases, leaving 9 bases of the junction unmatched. CDR3 sequence (DNA): TGTGCCAGCTCCCCTGGAAGGGACAGGGTCTATGGCTACACCTTC. Translation: CASSPGRDRVYGYTF.

This clone was seen more than once but under ten times. The chain links TRBV29-1 to TRBJ2-2; the match to TRBD1 covers 8 bases. This CDR3 spans 15 amino acids. The germline CDR1 and CDR2 sequences are SQVTM and ANQGSEA. Trimming removed 0 bases from V and 5 bases from J; junction bases left unmatched: 5. DNA for the CDR3: TGCAGCGTTGAAGATAGACAGGGGAGGACCGGGGAGCTGTTTTTT. Translating it yields CSVEDRQGRTGELFF.

This clone has only one observation. V and J are TRBV5-6 and TRBJ1-1, with D possibly being TRBD1 (5 bases). Deletions cut 3 bases from V and 10 bases from J, with 13 bases between. The CDR3 is 12 residues long. Germline V CDR1 and CDR2: SGHDT, YYEEEE. CDR3 nucleotide sequence: TGTGCCAGCAGCTGGGGCGGGGATACAGCTTTCTTT. It translates to CASSWGGDTAFF.

This clone was observed a few times. The chain uses TRBV6-1 and TRBJ2-1; the D gene is possibly TRBD2 (6 bases). The CDR3 loop spans 15 amino acids. The V end was cut by 2 bases, the J end by 0 bases, with 8 bases between. CDR1 is MNHNS, CDR2 SASEGT, per germline. The CDR3, as DNA: TGTGCCAGCAGTGAATTGGGGGGCTCCTACAATGAGCAGTTCTTC. Amino acids: CASSELGGSYNEQFF.

CDR3 coding DNA: TGCGCCAGCAGCAATCGGGACAGAGGATGGAATGAGCAGTTCTTC. Translated, it gives CASSNRDRGWNEQFF. The chain recombines TRBV5-1 with TRBJ2-1; 7 nucleotides agree with TRBD1. The CDR3 covers 15 residues. Trimming cost V 4 bases and J 7 bases; bases outside gene matches: 11. In germline, CDR1 is SGHRS, CDR2 YFSETQ.

The V gene is TRBV4-3, the J gene TRBJ2-7; D is unresolved. Looked up from germline, CDR1 is LGHNA and CDR2 is YSLEER. The V end was cut by 3 bases, the J end by 0 bases, with 15 bases between. The length of the CDR3 is 16 residues. CDR3 in amino acids: CASSQYLGPSSYEQYF. The CDR3 DNA reads TGCGCCAGCAGCCAGTACCTGGGCCCGAGCTCCTACGAGCAGTACTTC.

The rearrangement joins TRBV11-2 to TRBJ1-1, with TRBD1 matching 7 bases. Germline CDR1 and CDR2: SGHAT and FQNNGV. The CDR3 has 14 amino acids. The junction had 6 bases not matched to a gene; V was cut back by 3 bases and J by 5 bases. CDR3 sequence: CASSFRQGWTEAFF. The CDR3 DNA reads TGTGCCAGCAGCTTCCGACAGGGTTGGACTGAAGCTTTCTTT.

This sequence joins TRBV4-1 and TRBJ2-3; 7 bases fit TRBD2. V lost 1 base to trimming and J lost 9 bases; unmatched junction nucleotides: 4. The germline V gene has CDR1 MGHRA and CDR2 YSYEKL. The CDR3 runs to 13 residues. This CDR3 is CASSQGGGPTQYF. The CDR3 bases are TGCGCCAGCAGCCAAGGGGGGGGACCGACGCAGTATTTT.

The rearrangement joins TRBV25-1 to TRBJ2-2, with 9 bases matching TRBD2. From germline, CDR1 is MGHDK and CDR2 SYGVNS. This CDR3 is 14 amino acids long. V was pared by 9 bases and J by 0 bases, with 2 bases of the junction left unmatched. The CDR3: CASRLAANTGELFF. In DNA form, the CDR3 reads TGTGCCAGTCGACTAGCGGCGAACACCGGGGAGCTGTTTTTT.

This chain links TRBV4-3 with TRBJ1-2, with D unclear. The CDR3 is 14 amino acids. From germline, CDR1 is LGHNA and CDR2 YSLEER. Trimming cost V 0 bases and J 1 base, with 6 bases left between them. CDR3 region: CASSQETFNYGYTF. The CDR3 DNA reads as TGCGCCAGCAGCCAAGAAACATTTAACTATGGCTACACCTTC.

This clone was picked up one time. The chain links TRBV19 to TRBJ1-5; perhaps TRBD1 as D (5 bases). This CDR3 comprises 15 residues. V was pared by 7 bases and J by 1 base, with 14 bases between. The V gene's germline CDR1 is LNHDA and CDR2 SQIVND (reference sequence). For the CDR3, the DNA is TGTGCCAGTAAAGGGGCGAGGTACAGCAATCAGCCCCAGCATTTT. Translation gives CASKGARYSNQPQHF. The full variable domain, with the rest looked up from reference TRBV19 and TRBJ1-5, is DGGITQSPKYLFRKEGQNVTLSCEQNLNHDAMYWYRQDPGQGLRLIYYSQIVNDFQKGDIAEGYSVSREKKESFPLTVTSAQKNPTAFYLCASKGARYSNQPQHFGDGTRLSIL.

The V gene is TRBV11-2, the J gene TRBJ2-7, with 7 bases aligning to TRBD1. Germline CDR1 is SGHAT and CDR2 is FQNNGV. V lost 4 bases to trimming and J lost 3 bases; unmatched junction nucleotides: 6. CDR3 length: 14 residues. CDR3 in amino acids: CASSYGTEVYEQYF. CDR3 coding DNA: TGTGCCAGCAGCTACGGGACAGAAGTCTACGAGCAGTACTTC.

The CDR3 here is CSVFIPGQEGDTQYF. CDR3 DNA sequence: TGCAGCGTTTTTATACCGGGACAGGAGGGAGATACGCAGTATTTT. This chain joins TRBV29-1 and TRBJ2-3; 8 bases line up with TRBD1. Germline values: CDR1 SQVTM, CDR2 ANQGSEA. V trimming: 5 bases; J trimming: 5 bases; junction bases outside the gene matches: 12. The CDR3 loop spans 15 amino acids.

This chain links TRBV19 with TRBJ1-2, with 11 positions matching TRBD1. CDR1 is LNHDA, CDR2 SQIVND, per germline (reference sequence). This CDR3 contains 15 residues. The V gene end was trimmed by 1 base and the J gene end by 7 bases; junction bases not matched to a gene: 5. As DNA, the CDR3 is TGTGCCAGTAGTATAGTCGGACAGGGGGCGCGTGGCTACACCTTC. Protein product: CASSIVGQGARGYTF.

The CDR3, as DNA: TGCAGCGTTGAATTTTTATACGAGCAGTACTTC. Translating gives CSVEFLYEQYF. The chain employs TRBV29-1 and TRBJ2-7; D is undetermined. Trimming stripped 2 bases from V and 4 bases from J, with 6 bases between. The CDR3 runs 11 residues. Germline V CDR1 and CDR2: SQVTM, ANQGSEA.

The table lists this clone with a few counts. The chain has TRBV11-2 and TRBJ2-1, with TRBD2 identical over 12 bases. Trimming removed 2 bases from V and 7 bases from J; junction bases left unmatched: 12. The CDR3 contains 18 residues. The germline V gene has CDR1 SGHAT and CDR2 FQNNGV. This CDR3 reads CASSLPTSGRILRNEQFF. CDR3 DNA sequence: TGTGCCAGCAGCTTACCCACTAGCGGGAGGATATTGCGGAATGAGCAGTTCTTC.

This clone showed up just a few times. This chain joins TRBV7-9 and TRBJ1-1; D perhaps matches TRBD1 (6 bases). The ends were cut back, 6 bases at V and 0 bases at J, with 8 bases in the middle. The CDR3 sequence is 13 residues long. Germline-derived CDR1 and CDR2 are SEHNR and FQNEAQ (reference sequence). CDR3: CASSWTVNTEAFF. As DNA, the CDR3 is TGTGCCAGCAGTTGGACAGTGAACACTGAAGCTTTCTTT. Together with reference TRBV7-9 and TRBJ1-1, the CDR3 gives the full variable domain: DTGVSQNPRHKITKRGQNVTFRCDPISEHNRLYWYRQTLGQGPEFLTYFQNEAQLEKSRLLSDRFSAERPKGSFSTLEIQRTEQGDSAMYLCASSWTVNTEAFFGQGTRLTVV.

This clone was detected only once. The rearrangement joins TRBV2 to TRBJ2-7, with 7 nucleotides matching TRBD2. The CDR3 sequence is 15 residues long. V was clipped by 1 base and J by 7 bases; unmatched bases: 10. Per germline, CDR1 SNHLY and CDR2 FYNNEI. CDR3 nucleotide sequence: TGTGCCAGCAGTGAAGGGAGCGGGATCGACTTGGAGCAGTACTTC. Protein product: CASSEGSGIDLEQYF.

The chain links TRBV7-8 to TRBJ2-7, with a weak D call TRBD1 (6 bases). The germline gives CDR1 SGHVS, CDR2 FQNEAQ. V was cut by 5 bases and J by 2 bases, with 13 bases left in between. The CDR3 loop spans 14 amino acids. The CDR3 sequence: CASSVTGSPYEQYF. The CDR3, as DNA: TGTGCCAGCAGCGTAACAGGGTCCCCCTACGAGCAGTACTTC.